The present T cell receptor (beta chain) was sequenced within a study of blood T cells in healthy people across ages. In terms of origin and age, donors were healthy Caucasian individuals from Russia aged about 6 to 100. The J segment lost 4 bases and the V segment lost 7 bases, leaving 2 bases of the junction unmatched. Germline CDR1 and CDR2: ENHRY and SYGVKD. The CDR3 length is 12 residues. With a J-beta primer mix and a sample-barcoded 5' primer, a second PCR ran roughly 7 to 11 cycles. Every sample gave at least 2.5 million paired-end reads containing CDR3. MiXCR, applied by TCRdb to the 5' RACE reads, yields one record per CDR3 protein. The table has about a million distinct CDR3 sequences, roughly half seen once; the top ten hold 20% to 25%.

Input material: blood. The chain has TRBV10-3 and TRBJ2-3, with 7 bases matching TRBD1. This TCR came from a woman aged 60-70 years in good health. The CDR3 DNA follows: TGTGCCATCAAAGGGGGCCCAGATACGCAGTATTTT. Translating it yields CAIKGGPDTQYF.